This TCR beta chain comes out of a study of OX40 agonist ivuxolimab in advanced cancers. Generated by immunoSEQ multiplex PCR, the TCRdb table keeps only in-frame clones and is missing some. The table lists some 60,000 clones, under 85% of them singletons. The source is an adult with an advanced solid tumor such as melanoma, head and neck, liver or kidney cancer. Material: CD4+ or CD8+ T cells sorted from blood, obtained in a trial of the OX40 agonist ivuxolimab.

The CDR3 bases are TGTGCCATCAGTGAGTCGACAGGGGCCGGGGAGCTGTTTTTT. This translates into CAISESTGAGELFF. The V gene is TRBV10-3, the J gene TRBJ2-2; 8 bases are a match to TRBD1. The V and J ends lost 0 bases and 6 bases, in that order; junction bases with no gene match: 0. Germline loops: CDR1 ENHRY, CDR2 SYGVKD. The CDR3 has 14 residues.